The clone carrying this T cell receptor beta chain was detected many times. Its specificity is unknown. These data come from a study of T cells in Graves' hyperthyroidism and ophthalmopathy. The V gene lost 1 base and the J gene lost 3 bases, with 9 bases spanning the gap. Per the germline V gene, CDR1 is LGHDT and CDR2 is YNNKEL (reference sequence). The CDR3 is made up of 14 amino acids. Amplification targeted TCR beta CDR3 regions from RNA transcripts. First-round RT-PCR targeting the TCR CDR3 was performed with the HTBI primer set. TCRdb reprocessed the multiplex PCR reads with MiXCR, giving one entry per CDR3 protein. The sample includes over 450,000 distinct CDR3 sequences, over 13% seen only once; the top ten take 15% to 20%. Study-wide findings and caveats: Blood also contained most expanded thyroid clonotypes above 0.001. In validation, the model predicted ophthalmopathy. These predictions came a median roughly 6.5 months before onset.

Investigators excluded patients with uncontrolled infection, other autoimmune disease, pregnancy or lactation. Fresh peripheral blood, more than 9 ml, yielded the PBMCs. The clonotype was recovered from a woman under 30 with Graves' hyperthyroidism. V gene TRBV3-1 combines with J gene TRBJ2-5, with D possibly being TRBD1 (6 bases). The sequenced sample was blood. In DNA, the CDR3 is TGTGCCAGCAGCCAAGGGGGGCTCAAAGAGACCCAGTACTTC. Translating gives CASSQGGLKETQYF.